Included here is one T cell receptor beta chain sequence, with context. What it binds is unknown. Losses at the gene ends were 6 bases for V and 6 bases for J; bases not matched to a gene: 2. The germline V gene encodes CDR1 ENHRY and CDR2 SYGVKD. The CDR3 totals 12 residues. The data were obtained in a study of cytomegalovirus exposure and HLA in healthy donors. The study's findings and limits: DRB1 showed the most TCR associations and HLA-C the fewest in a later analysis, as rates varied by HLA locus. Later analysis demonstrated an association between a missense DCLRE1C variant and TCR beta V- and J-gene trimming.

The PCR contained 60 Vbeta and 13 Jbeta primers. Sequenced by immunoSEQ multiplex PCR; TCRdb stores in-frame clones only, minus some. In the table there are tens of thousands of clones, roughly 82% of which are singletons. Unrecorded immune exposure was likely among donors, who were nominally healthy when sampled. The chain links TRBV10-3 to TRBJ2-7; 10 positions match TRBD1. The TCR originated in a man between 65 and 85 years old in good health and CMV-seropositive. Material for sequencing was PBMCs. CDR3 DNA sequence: TGTGCCATCAGCGGGACAGGGGCCGAGCAGTACTTC. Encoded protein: CAISGTGAEQYF.